A selection of T cell receptor beta chains follows, all from one sample in a study of T cells in tuberculosis. Method: immunoSEQ multiplex PCR; TCRdb's copy keeps in-frame clones and lacks some. Among 25,000 to 35,000 clones listed, 85% to 95% were seen once. Sequenced input: PBMCs. These TCRs come from a donor aged 10-29 years with latent tuberculosis or without tuberculosis infection. Some clones in this sample may be carry-over from other donors' samples. The CDR3 runs from the conserved cysteine through the conserved F or W. Fields, in order: CDR3 DNA, CDR3 protein, clone size, J gene, V gene, D gene. A D gene is named only where the DNA matches it firmly. Only part of the rows carry a size: once, few, many, or a class if the clone is expanded.

cdr3_nt: TGCGCCAGCAGCTTGCCCAAACAGGGGACGTCAGTTAACGAGCAGTACTTC; cdr3_aa: CASSLPKQGTSVNEQYF; clone_size: once; j_call: TRBJ2-7; v_call: TRBV5-1; d_call: TRBD1
cdr3_nt: TGCGCCAGCAGCTTCGCTGGGACAGGGGAAGGCTACACCTTC; cdr3_aa: CASSFAGTGEGYTF; clone_size: .; j_call: TRBJ1-2; v_call: TRBV5-1; d_call: TRBD1
cdr3_nt: TGTGCCAGCAGCTTAGATGGTGGGGCGCTTGTCACAGATACGCAGTATTTT; cdr3_aa: CASSLDGGALVTDTQYF; clone_size: .; j_call: TRBJ2-3; v_call: TRBV7-8; d_call: .
cdr3_nt: TGTGCCAGCAGCTCGCGGACAGGCGGGTCGTATCAGCCCCAGCATTTT; cdr3_aa: CASSSRTGGSYQPQHF; clone_size: .; j_call: TRBJ1-5; v_call: TRBV5-6; d_call: TRBD1
cdr3_nt: TGTGCCAGCAGTTTAGAAGACACCTACAACTATGGCTACACCTTC; cdr3_aa: CASSLEDTYNYGYTF; clone_size: .; j_call: TRBJ1-2; v_call: TRBV27; d_call: .
cdr3_nt: TGCAGCGTTCAGAGAGGTGAAAAACTGTTTTTT; cdr3_aa: CSVQRGEKLFF; clone_size: .; j_call: TRBJ1-4; v_call: TRBV29-1; d_call: .
cdr3_nt: TGCGCCAGCAGCTTGGGACTAGGAGTAGAGACCCAGTACTTC; cdr3_aa: CASSLGLGVETQYF; clone_size: .; j_call: TRBJ2-5; v_call: TRBV5-1; d_call: .
cdr3_nt: TGTGCCAGTAGTACCCGAGAACCGAACACTGAAGCTTTCTTT; cdr3_aa: CASSTREPNTEAFF; clone_size: .; j_call: TRBJ1-1; v_call: TRBV19; d_call: .
cdr3_nt: TGTGCCAGCAGCTCCCACCAGGGGGCATTTGATGGCTACACCTTC; cdr3_aa: CASSSHQGAFDGYTF; clone_size: .; j_call: TRBJ1-2; v_call: TRBV7-9; d_call: TRBD1
cdr3_nt: TGTGCCAGCAACCCCGACAGGGCTAACACCGGGGAGCTGTTTTTT; cdr3_aa: CASNPDRANTGELFF; clone_size: .; j_call: TRBJ2-2; v_call: TRBV6-1; d_call: TRBD1
cdr3_nt: TGTGCCAGCAGCCGACTACTTGGTTCACCCCTCCACTTT; cdr3_aa: CASSRLLGSPLHF; clone_size: .; j_call: TRBJ1-6; v_call: TRBV9; d_call: .
cdr3_nt: TGTGCCAGCAGCCCGGGAACAGACTATGGCTACACCTTC; cdr3_aa: CASSPGTDYGYTF; clone_size: .; j_call: TRBJ1-2; v_call: TRBV9; d_call: .
cdr3_nt: TGTGCCAGCAGCGTAGACGGGAAACTGTTTTTT; cdr3_aa: CASSVDGKLFF; clone_size: once; j_call: TRBJ1-4; v_call: TRBV9; d_call: .
cdr3_nt: TGTGCCATCAGTGAACCCCACGGCCAAGAGACCCAGTACTTC; cdr3_aa: CAISEPHGQETQYF; clone_size: .; j_call: TRBJ2-5; v_call: TRBV10-3; d_call: .
cdr3_nt: TGTGCCAGCAGCTTGGAGGGACACTGGAACACTGAAGCTTTCTTT; cdr3_aa: CASSLEGHWNTEAFF; clone_size: .; j_call: TRBJ1-1; v_call: TRBV5-5; d_call: .
cdr3_nt: TGTGCCAGCAGGGTGAGGACAGGGGCAGGGAATGAGCAGTTCTTC; cdr3_aa: CASRVRTGAGNEQFF; clone_size: .; j_call: TRBJ2-1; v_call: TRBV2; d_call: TRBD1
cdr3_nt: TGTGCCAGTGAAGGGAGTAATAGCAATCAGCCCCAGCATTTT; cdr3_aa: CASEGSNSNQPQHF; clone_size: .; j_call: TRBJ1-5; v_call: TRBV28; d_call: .
cdr3_nt: TGTGCCAGCAGTTTGGGACAGTCTTATGGCTACACCTTC; cdr3_aa: CASSLGQSYGYTF; clone_size: .; j_call: TRBJ1-2; v_call: TRBV28; d_call: TRBD1
cdr3_nt: TGCGCCAGCAGAACTGGCGGCGGTAACTCCTACAATGAGCAGTTCTTC; cdr3_aa: CASRTGGGNSYNEQFF; clone_size: .; j_call: TRBJ2-1; v_call: TRBV4-1; d_call: .
cdr3_nt: TGCGCCAGCAGCTTGGTTGGCGGACAGCAAGAGACCCAGTACTTC; cdr3_aa: CASSLVGGQQETQYF; clone_size: few; j_call: TRBJ2-5; v_call: TRBV5-1; d_call: .
cdr3_nt: TGTGCCAGCGGTCGCGGAGAGGAGGCTGGAAACACCATATATTTT; cdr3_aa: CASGRGEEAGNTIYF; clone_size: .; j_call: TRBJ1-3; v_call: TRBV27; d_call: .
cdr3_nt: TGTGCCAGCAGTGAAAGTTCGAGCGGGAGGATACAGGGCACGCAGTATTTT; cdr3_aa: CASSESSSGRIQGTQYF; clone_size: .; j_call: TRBJ2-3; v_call: TRBV2; d_call: TRBD2
cdr3_nt: TGCGCCAGCAGCTTGGGAGCGGTCGGGGGGATGAACACTGAAGCTTTCTTT; cdr3_aa: CASSLGAVGGMNTEAFF; clone_size: .; j_call: TRBJ1-1; v_call: TRBV5-1; d_call: .
cdr3_nt: TGTGCCAGCAGCATTACCGGCGGGGGGGCGGGCGAGCAGTACTTC; cdr3_aa: CASSITGGGAGEQYF; clone_size: .; j_call: TRBJ2-7; v_call: TRBV7-6; d_call: TRBD2
cdr3_nt: TGTGCCAGCGCGCCGGGCCAGGGTCGCGAGCAGTACTTC; cdr3_aa: CASAPGQGREQYF; clone_size: .; j_call: TRBJ2-7; v_call: TRBV6-1; d_call: .
cdr3_nt: TGTGCCATCAGTGAGGGGAGGGGCTATGGCTACACCTTC; cdr3_aa: CAISEGRGYGYTF; clone_size: .; j_call: TRBJ1-2; v_call: TRBV10-3; d_call: .
cdr3_nt: TGTGCCAGCAGCTTAACAGGGGTGAACACTGAAGCTTTCTTT; cdr3_aa: CASSLTGVNTEAFF; clone_size: .; j_call: TRBJ1-1; v_call: TRBV7-9; d_call: TRBD1
cdr3_nt: TGTGCCAGCAGTCGGGGGGCACCTCGTCGTTACGAGCAGTACTTC; cdr3_aa: CASSRGAPRRYEQYF; clone_size: .; j_call: TRBJ2-7; v_call: TRBV11-2; d_call: .